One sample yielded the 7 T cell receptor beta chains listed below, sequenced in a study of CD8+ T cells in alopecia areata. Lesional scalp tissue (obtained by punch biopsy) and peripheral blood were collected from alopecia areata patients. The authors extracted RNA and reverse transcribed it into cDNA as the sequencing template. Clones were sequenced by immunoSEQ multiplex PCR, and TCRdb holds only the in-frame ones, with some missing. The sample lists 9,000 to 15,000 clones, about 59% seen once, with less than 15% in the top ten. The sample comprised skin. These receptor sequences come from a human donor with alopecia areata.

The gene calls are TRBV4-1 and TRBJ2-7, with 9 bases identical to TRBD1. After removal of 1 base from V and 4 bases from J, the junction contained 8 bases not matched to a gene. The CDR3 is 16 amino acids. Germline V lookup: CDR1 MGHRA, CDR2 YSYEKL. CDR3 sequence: CASSQVYGTGSYEQYF. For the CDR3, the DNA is TGCGCCAGCAGCCAAGTGTACGGGACAGGGAGTTACGAGCAGTACTTC.

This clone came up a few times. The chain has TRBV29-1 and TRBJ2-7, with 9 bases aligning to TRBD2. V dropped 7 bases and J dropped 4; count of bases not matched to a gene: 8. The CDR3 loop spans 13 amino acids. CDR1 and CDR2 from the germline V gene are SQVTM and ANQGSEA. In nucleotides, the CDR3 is TGCAGCGCTAAACCGGGACTAGCTTACGAGCAGTACTTC. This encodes CSAKPGLAYEQYF.

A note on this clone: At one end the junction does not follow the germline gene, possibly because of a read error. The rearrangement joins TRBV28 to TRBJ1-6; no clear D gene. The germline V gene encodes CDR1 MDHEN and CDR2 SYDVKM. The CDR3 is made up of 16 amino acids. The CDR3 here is CASSPARVGYNPPLHF. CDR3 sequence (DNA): TGTGCCAGCAGTCCGGCTCGGGTCGGCTATAATCCACCCCTCCACTTT. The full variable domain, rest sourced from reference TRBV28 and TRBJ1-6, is DVKVTQSSRYLVKRTGEKVFLECVQDMDHENMFWYRQDPGLGLRLIYFSYDVKMKEKGDIPEGYSVSREKKERFSLILESASTNQTSMYLCASSPARVGYNPPLHFGNGTRLTVT.

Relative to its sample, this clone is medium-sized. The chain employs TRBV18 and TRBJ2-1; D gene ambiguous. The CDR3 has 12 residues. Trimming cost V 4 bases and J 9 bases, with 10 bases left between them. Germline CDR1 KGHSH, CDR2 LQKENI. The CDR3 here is CASSRRTSEQFF. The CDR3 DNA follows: TGTGCCAGCTCACGGCGGACGAGTGAGCAGTTCTTC.

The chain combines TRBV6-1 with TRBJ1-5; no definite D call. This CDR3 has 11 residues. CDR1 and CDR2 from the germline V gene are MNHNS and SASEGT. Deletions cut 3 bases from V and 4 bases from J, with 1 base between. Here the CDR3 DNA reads TGTGCCAGCAGTGAGAATCAGCCCCAGCATTTT. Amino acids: CASSENQPQHF.

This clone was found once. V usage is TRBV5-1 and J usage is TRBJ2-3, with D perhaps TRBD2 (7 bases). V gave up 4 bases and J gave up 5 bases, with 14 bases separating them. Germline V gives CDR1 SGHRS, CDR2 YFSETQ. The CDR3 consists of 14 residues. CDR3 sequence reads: CASSRGAGRDTQYF. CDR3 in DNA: TGCGCCAGCAGCCGGGGGGCCGGGCGAGATACGCAGTATTTT.

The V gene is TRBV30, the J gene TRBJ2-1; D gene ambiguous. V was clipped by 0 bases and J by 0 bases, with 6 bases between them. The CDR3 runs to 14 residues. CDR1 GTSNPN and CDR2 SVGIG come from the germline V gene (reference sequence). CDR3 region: CAWSVRFSYNEQFF. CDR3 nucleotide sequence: TGTGCCTGGAGTGTCCGTTTCTCCTACAATGAGCAGTTCTTC.